A selection of T cell receptor beta chains follows, all from one sample in a study of T-cell memory formation after mild COVID-19. TCRdb called the 5' RACE reads again in MiXCR, with one record for every CDR3 protein. The sample has some 410,000 distinct CDR3 sequences, less than 25% seen once; the top ten hold around 12%. Input material: PBMCs or a T cell subset sorted from them (not recorded which). The receptors were gathered from an adult woman who had mild COVID-19 (a few samples of this study predate the infection). Cell type and time point are not known. Each CDR3 is given with its conserved first and last residue. Each record gives: V gene, clone size, J gene, D gene, CDR3 protein, CDR3 DNA. D genes are given only for firm matches. Clone sizes are given selectively: once, few, many, or a class where the clone is expanded.

v_call: TRBV7-9; clone_size: -; j_call: TRBJ1-1; d_call: -; cdr3_aa: CASSPRGDATEAFF; cdr3_nt: TGTGCCAGCAGCCCCCGGGGGGATGCCACTGAAGCTTTCTTT
v_call: TRBV9; clone_size: -; j_call: TRBJ2-1; d_call: TRBD2; cdr3_aa: CASSVSGGAGNEQFF; cdr3_nt: TGTGCCAGCAGCGTTAGCGGGGGGGCAGGGAATGAGCAGTTCTTC
v_call: TRBV12-3/TRBV12-4; clone_size: few; j_call: TRBJ2-2; d_call: -; cdr3_aa: CASYDFSDRANTGELFF; cdr3_nt: TGTGCCAGTTACGACTTCTCGGACAGAGCGAACACCGGGGAGCTGTTTTTT
v_call: TRBV15; clone_size: -; j_call: TRBJ2-1; d_call: TRBD2; cdr3_aa: CATSEELAGGPGEQFF; cdr3_nt: TGTGCCACCAGCGAGGAACTAGCGGGAGGGCCGGGTGAGCAGTTCTTC
v_call: TRBV5-1; clone_size: -; j_call: TRBJ2-5; d_call: -; cdr3_aa: CASSLPGLREETQYF; cdr3_nt: TGCGCCAGCAGCTTACCGGGACTCAGGGAAGAGACCCAGTACTTC
v_call: TRBV7-2; clone_size: -; j_call: TRBJ2-5; d_call: -; cdr3_aa: CASSPLATFRGETQYF; cdr3_nt: TGTGCCAGCAGCCCCTTGGCTACTTTCCGGGGAGAGACCCAGTACTTC
v_call: TRBV2; clone_size: few; j_call: TRBJ2-1; d_call: TRBD2; cdr3_aa: CASSDGLAGVYSYNEQFF; cdr3_nt: TGTGCCAGCAGTGATGGACTAGCGGGAGTATATTCCTACAATGAGCAGTTCTTC
v_call: TRBV4-1; clone_size: few; j_call: TRBJ1-1; d_call: TRBD1; cdr3_aa: CASSRNRGRPEAFF; cdr3_nt: TGCGCCAGCAGTCGCAACAGGGGGAGGCCTGAAGCTTTCTTT
v_call: TRBV4-3; clone_size: -; j_call: TRBJ2-1; d_call: -; cdr3_aa: CASSQDSDRSSYNEQFF; cdr3_nt: TGCGCCAGCAGCCAAGATTCCGACCGCAGCTCCTACAATGAGCAGTTCTTC
v_call: TRBV6-6; clone_size: few; j_call: TRBJ2-7; d_call: TRBD2; cdr3_aa: CASSYGTSERQYF; cdr3_nt: TGTGCCAGCAGTTACGGGACTAGCGAAAGGCAGTACTTC
v_call: TRBV6-2/TRBV6-3; clone_size: -; j_call: TRBJ1-1; d_call: TRBD1; cdr3_aa: CAASETGVNTEAFF; cdr3_nt: TGTGCCGCCTCGGAAACAGGGGTGAACACTGAAGCTTTCTTT
v_call: TRBV6-5; clone_size: few; j_call: TRBJ2-2; d_call: -; cdr3_aa: CASSYGSGYGELFF; cdr3_nt: TGTGCCAGCAGCTATGGTAGTGGGTACGGGGAGCTGTTTTTT
v_call: TRBV4-1; clone_size: few; j_call: TRBJ1-1; d_call: -; cdr3_aa: CASRFSGGRTEAFF; cdr3_nt: TGCGCCAGCCGTTTTTCCGGGGGGCGTACTGAAGCTTTCTTT
v_call: TRBV21-1; clone_size: -; j_call: TRBJ2-7; d_call: -; cdr3_aa: CASEDGCHF; cdr3_nt: TGTGCCAGCGAGGACGGGTGTCACTTC
v_call: TRBV6-5; clone_size: once; j_call: TRBJ2-2; d_call: -; cdr3_aa: CASSYSPGTNTGELFF; cdr3_nt: TGTGCCAGCAGTTACTCGCCAGGGACGAACACCGGGGAGCTGTTTTTT
v_call: TRBV30; clone_size: -; j_call: TRBJ2-7; d_call: -; cdr3_aa: CAWSPSGSEQYF; cdr3_nt: TGTGCCTGGAGCCCCTCCGGGTCCGAGCAGTACTTC
v_call: TRBV12-3/TRBV12-4; clone_size: few; j_call: TRBJ2-2; d_call: -; cdr3_aa: CASRQTVTGELFF; cdr3_nt: TGTGCCAGCAGGCAAACCGTCACCGGGGAGCTGTTTTTT
v_call: TRBV7-8; clone_size: -; j_call: TRBJ2-1; d_call: -; cdr3_aa: CASSQVTGSNEQFF; cdr3_nt: TGTGCCAGCAGCCAAGTAACGGGATCCAATGAGCAGTTCTTC
v_call: TRBV6-6; clone_size: few; j_call: TRBJ1-2; d_call: -; cdr3_aa: CASARTSSIGFEGYTF; cdr3_nt: TGTGCCAGCGCTAGGACATCCTCCATCGGCTTTGAAGGCTACACCTTC
v_call: TRBV25-1; clone_size: -; j_call: TRBJ2-1; d_call: TRBD1; cdr3_aa: CASSDPTGGNEQFF; cdr3_nt: TGTGCCAGCAGTGACCCGACAGGGGGCAATGAGCAGTTCTTC
v_call: TRBV20-1; clone_size: few; j_call: TRBJ1-2; d_call: TRBD1; cdr3_aa: CSAPGTGPALGGYTF; cdr3_nt: TGCAGTGCTCCCGGGACAGGCCCCGCGCTGGGTGGCTACACCTTC
v_call: TRBV6-6; clone_size: -; j_call: TRBJ1-1; d_call: -; cdr3_aa: CASSYSRGLTEAFF; cdr3_nt: TGTGCCAGCAGTTACTCGAGAGGGCTCACTGAAGCTTTCTTT
v_call: TRBV9; clone_size: few; j_call: TRBJ2-3; d_call: -; cdr3_aa: CASSVDTPDTQYF; cdr3_nt: TGTGCCAGCAGCGTAGATACCCCTGATACGCAGTATTTT
v_call: TRBV30; clone_size: few; j_call: TRBJ1-2; d_call: -; cdr3_aa: CAWRANYGYTF; cdr3_nt: TGTGCCTGGAGAGCTAACTATGGCTACACCTTC
v_call: TRBV7-8; clone_size: few; j_call: TRBJ2-1; d_call: TRBD2; cdr3_aa: CASLTSGHEQFF; cdr3_nt: TGTGCCAGCCTGACTAGCGGGCATGAGCAGTTCTTC
v_call: TRBV11-3; clone_size: -; j_call: TRBJ2-1; d_call: -; cdr3_aa: CASSSDIVEQFF; cdr3_nt: TGTGCCAGCAGCTCTGACATCGTTGAGCAGTTCTTC
v_call: TRBV9; clone_size: -; j_call: TRBJ2-1; d_call: TRBD2; cdr3_aa: CASSVAGGGHNEQFF; cdr3_nt: TGTGCCAGCAGCGTAGCGGGAGGAGGCCACAATGAGCAGTTCTTC
v_call: TRBV27; clone_size: -; j_call: TRBJ2-6; d_call: -; cdr3_aa: CASGSAFRVGANVLTF; cdr3_nt: TGTGCCAGCGGCTCAGCCTTTAGGGTCGGGGCCAACGTCCTGACTTTC
v_call: TRBV2; clone_size: -; j_call: TRBJ2-7; d_call: -; cdr3_aa: CASRTDSTYEQYF; cdr3_nt: TGTGCCAGTCGGACGGACTCCACCTACGAGCAGTACTTC
v_call: TRBV7-9; clone_size: few; j_call: TRBJ2-1; d_call: -; cdr3_aa: CASIPLGTRSYNEQFF; cdr3_nt: TGTGCCAGCATCCCGCTTGGGACCCGCTCCTACAATGAGCAGTTCTTC
v_call: TRBV4-3; clone_size: -; j_call: TRBJ1-2; d_call: -; cdr3_aa: CASSQKRRDGYTF; cdr3_nt: TGCGCCAGCAGCCAAAAGAGAAGGGATGGCTACACCTTC
v_call: TRBV5-1; clone_size: few; j_call: TRBJ2-3; d_call: TRBD2; cdr3_aa: CASSLVGTSADTQYF; cdr3_nt: TGCGCCAGCAGCTTGGTGGGGACTAGCGCAGATACGCAGTATTTT
v_call: TRBV7-3; clone_size: many; j_call: TRBJ2-3; d_call: -; cdr3_aa: CASSGGTSDLSTDTQYF; cdr3_nt: TGTGCCAGCAGCGGAGGGACTTCCGACCTTAGCACAGATACGCAGTATTTT
v_call: TRBV5-1; clone_size: -; j_call: TRBJ2-3; d_call: -; cdr3_aa: CASSLRVPPDTQYF; cdr3_nt: TGCGCCAGCAGCTTGAGAGTACCTCCGGATACGCAGTATTTT
v_call: TRBV3-1; clone_size: -; j_call: TRBJ2-5; d_call: -; cdr3_aa: CASSLQGWQDQETQYF; cdr3_nt: TGTGCCAGCAGCCTACAGGGCTGGCAGGACCAAGAGACCCAGTACTTC
v_call: TRBV4-3; clone_size: -; j_call: TRBJ1-3; d_call: -; cdr3_aa: CASSFHRGSGNTIYF; cdr3_nt: TGCGCCAGCAGCTTTCATCGGGGCTCTGGAAACACCATATATTTT
v_call: TRBV2; clone_size: -; j_call: TRBJ2-7; d_call: -; cdr3_aa: CASSGGLSHEQYF; cdr3_nt: TGTGCCAGCAGTGGAGGCTTGAGCCACGAGCAGTACTTC
v_call: TRBV20-1; clone_size: -; j_call: TRBJ2-1; d_call: -; cdr3_aa: CSARVAGLDSYNEQFF; cdr3_nt: TGCAGTGCTAGAGTGGCTGGACTGGACTCCTACAATGAGCAGTTCTTC
v_call: TRBV7-2; clone_size: few; j_call: TRBJ2-3; d_call: -; cdr3_aa: CASSSRARTDTQYF; cdr3_nt: TGTGCCAGCAGCTCCCGGGCCCGCACAGATACGCAGTATTTT
v_call: TRBV4-1; clone_size: -; j_call: TRBJ2-1; d_call: -; cdr3_aa: CASTPQGYNEQFF; cdr3_nt: TGCGCCAGCACCCCTCAAGGCTACAATGAGCAGTTCTTC
v_call: TRBV10-3; clone_size: few; j_call: TRBJ1-2; d_call: TRBD1; cdr3_aa: CAISESQRGDRAGYTF; cdr3_nt: TGTGCCATCAGTGAGTCCCAACGGGGGGACAGGGCTGGCTACACCTTC
v_call: TRBV30; clone_size: -; j_call: TRBJ2-1; d_call: TRBD2; cdr3_aa: CAWERDALPYNEQFF; cdr3_nt: TGTGCCTGGGAGCGGGACGCATTGCCCTACAATGAGCAGTTCTTC
v_call: TRBV11-2; clone_size: many; j_call: TRBJ2-5; d_call: -; cdr3_aa: CASSQGTGRQETQYF; cdr3_nt: TGTGCCAGCAGCCAAGGGACGGGACGTCAAGAGACCCAGTACTTC
v_call: TRBV6-1; clone_size: -; j_call: TRBJ1-5; d_call: -; cdr3_aa: CASKRDVHSNQPQHF; cdr3_nt: TGTGCCAGCAAGAGGGACGTGCATAGCAATCAGCCCCAGCATTTT
v_call: TRBV11-2; clone_size: -; j_call: TRBJ2-2; d_call: -; cdr3_aa: CASSLDLVAGELFF; cdr3_nt: TGTGCCAGCAGCTTAGATCTTGTCGCAGGGGAGCTGTTTTTT
v_call: TRBV7-9; clone_size: -; j_call: TRBJ2-6; d_call: -; cdr3_aa: CASSLDSPSGANVLTF; cdr3_nt: TGTGCCAGCAGCTTAGACAGCCCCTCTGGGGCCAACGTCCTGACTTTC